This is a list of T cell receptor beta chains from one sample in a study of blood T cell repertoires in COVID-19. Profiling relied on immunoSEQ multiplex PCR, and the TCRdb table lists in-frame clones only, not all of them. The table has about 76,000 clones, more than 75% seen once. Sequencing input: peripheral blood. These receptors all stem from a human donor in a cohort sampled during active COVID-19. Both conserved end residues are trimmed from each CDR3. The D gene is left open where the match is weak.

len,d_gene,v_gene,CDR3aa
14,-,TRBV3-1/TRBV3-2,ASSLFEGLSNTEAF
11,TRBD1,TRBV6-5,ASRGQGAGEQY
14,-,TRBV27,ASSSQSELAKNIQY
12,-,TRBV18,ASSPPARGDGYT
13,-,TRBV9,ASSALVGHGETQY
11,TRBD1,TRBV5-4,ASSPQGAKPYT
14,TRBD1,TRBV5-5,ASSLAEGAWGQPQH
10,-,TRBV6-5,ASSFFKGGYT
9,-,TRBV15,ATSNRYEQY
14,-,TRBV6-5,ASSYSSRGDTGELF
14,TRBD1,TRBV6-2/TRBV6-3,ASSSRGTGGLETQY
14,-,TRBV19,ASSIALRRGSTEAF
16,-,TRBV23-1,ASSQSPRRQGLSGELF
10,-,TRBV19,ASNSPGYGYT
12,-,TRBV29-1,SVDNSSHNQPQH
10,-,TRBV12-5,ASGLSSYEQY